This T cell receptor beta chain was retrieved from a study of T cell repertoires in cytomegalovirus infection. Overall study context: An indication of both CMV infection and matching HLA type came from public TCR beta signatures. The study, taken as a whole, reports: Summed frequency of public TCR beta families distinguished CMV carriers with the relevant HLA. HLA-C-restricted CMV clonotypes gave the most frequent clonotype in two of eight donors.

TCRdb recomputed calls from the reads with MiXCR, one row per CDR3 protein. This sample has roughly 300,000 distinct CDR3 sequences, with about 25% found just once. This clonotype was seen repeatedly, ten times or more. Its antigen is undetermined. The CDR3 is made up of 16 amino acids. The germline V gene encodes CDR1 SGHNT and CDR2 YYREEE (reference sequence). V was clipped by 3 bases and J by 2 bases, with 15 bases between them. This clonotype originated in a human donor in good health (CMV status not recorded). Some clones in this sample may be carry-over from other donors' samples. The sequencing input was PBMCs. This chain links TRBV5-4 with TRBJ1-5, with D perhaps matching TRBD1 (6 bases). CDR3 residues: CASSSNPGQGNQPQHF. The DNA of the CDR3 is TGTGCCAGCAGCTCAAACCCGGGACAAGGCAATCAGCCCCAGCATTTT. Combining the CDR3 with reference TRBV5-4 and TRBJ1-5 gives the whole variable domain ETGVTQSPTHLIKTRGQQVTLRCSSQSGHNTVSWYQQALGQGPQFIFQYYREEENGRGNFPPRFSGLQFPNYSSELNVNALELDDSALYLCASSSNPGQGNQPQHFGDGTRLSIL.